This is a list of T cell receptor beta chains from one sample in a study of T cell changes during pregnancy in multiple sclerosis. Only in-frame clones appear in the TCRdb table, and some are missing; sequencing was by immunoSEQ multiplex PCR. This sample has about 36,000 clones, with 88% found just once. The sample was CD4+ T cells from peripheral blood mononuclear cells, taken in the first trimester of pregnancy. The receptors here all came from a female donor with multiple sclerosis, enrolled in a pregnancy study. Both conserved end residues are part of each CDR3. The order of the fields is D gene, clone size, V gene, J gene, CDR3 protein, CDR3 DNA. A D gene is named only where the DNA matches it firmly. Rows give clone size only sometimes, using once, few, many, or a class for an expanded clone.

D: -; size: -; V: TRBV29-1; J: TRBJ1-1; CDR3: CSATAPGERGTEAFF; DNA: TGCAGCGCAACAGCCCCGGGGGAGAGGGGCACTGAAGCTTTCTTT
D: TRBD1; size: -; V: TRBV2; J: TRBJ1-2; CDR3: CASIRDRGNSYGYTF; DNA: TGTGCCAGCATCAGAGACAGGGGAAATTCGTATGGCTACACCTTC
D: TRBD2; size: once; V: TRBV7-2; J: TRBJ2-5; CDR3: CASSPGLAGGTETQYF; DNA: TGTGCCAGCAGCCCAGGACTAGCGGGGGGGACGGAGACCCAGTACTTC
D: -; size: -; V: TRBV5-1; J: TRBJ2-4; CDR3: CASSWTLAKNIQYF; DNA: TGCGCCAGCAGCTGGACATTAGCCAAAAACATTCAGTACTTC
D: TRBD1; size: -; V: TRBV28; J: TRBJ1-4; CDR3: CASSPMDRGEKLFF; DNA: TGTGCCAGCAGTCCCATGGACAGGGGCGAAAAACTGTTTTTT
D: -; size: -; V: TRBV15; J: TRBJ2-2; CDR3: CATSRDLDTGELFF; DNA: TGTGCCACCAGCAGAGATCTAGACACCGGGGAGCTGTTTTTT
D: -; size: -; V: TRBV6-1; J: TRBJ2-1; CDR3: CASSGQYNEQFF; DNA: TGTGCCAGCAGTGGGCAGTACAATGAGCAGTTCTTC
D: -; size: -; V: TRBV27; J: TRBJ2-5; CDR3: CASSTYGLQETQYF; DNA: TGTGCCAGCAGCACGTACGGACTCCAAGAGACCCAGTACTTC
D: -; size: -; V: TRBV18; J: TRBJ2-7; CDR3: CASSPRPTEAEQYF; DNA: TGTGCCAGCTCACCAAGGCCTACGGAGGCCGAGCAGTACTTC
D: -; size: -; V: TRBV28; J: TRBJ2-1; CDR3: CASSPTSSYYNEQFF; DNA: TGTGCCAGCAGTCCAACTAGCAGCTACTACAATGAGCAGTTCTTC
D: TRBD1; size: -; V: TRBV7-3; J: TRBJ1-6; CDR3: CASSSDRASPLHF; DNA: TGTGCCAGCAGCTCCGACAGGGCGTCACCCCTCCACTTT
D: -; size: -; V: TRBV10-3; J: TRBJ2-1; CDR3: CAINRERDNEQFF; DNA: TGTGCCATCAATCGGGAGCGCGACAATGAGCAGTTCTTC
D: TRBD2; size: -; V: TRBV7-2; J: TRBJ2-2; CDR3: CASSLGLANTGELFF; DNA: TGTGCCAGCAGCCTGGGACTAGCGAACACCGGGGAGCTGTTTTTT
D: -; size: -; V: TRBV9; J: TRBJ2-7; CDR3: CASSVGVPPYEQYF; DNA: TGTGCCAGCAGCGTAGGCGTACCCCCCTACGAGCAGTACTTC
D: TRBD2; size: -; V: TRBV10-3; J: TRBJ2-3; CDR3: CAISESTPSGRKDTQYF; DNA: TGTGCCATCAGTGAGTCGACGCCTAGCGGGAGGAAAGATACGCAGTATTTT
D: -; size: -; V: TRBV5-6; J: TRBJ2-3; CDR3: CASSKGTGEYTDTQYF; DNA: TGTGCCAGCAGTAAAGGTACTGGAGAGTACACAGATACGCAGTATTTT
D: -; size: -; V: TRBV4-1; J: TRBJ2-7; CDR3: CASSQEYPGGLAYEQYF; DNA: TGCGCCAGCAGCCAAGAGTATCCCGGCGGGCTGGCCTACGAGCAGTACTTC
D: TRBD1; size: -; V: TRBV30; J: TRBJ2-2; CDR3: CAWRSPDRGRVGELFF; DNA: TGTGCCTGGAGATCACCGGACAGGGGGCGGGTCGGGGAGCTGTTTTTT
D: -; size: -; V: TRBV5-1; J: TRBJ1-6; CDR3: CASSLAGQSSYNSPLHF; DNA: TGCGCCAGCAGCCTAGCTGGGCAGAGCTCCTATAATTCACCCCTCCACTTT
D: TRBD1; size: -; V: TRBV5-4; J: TRBJ1-2; CDR3: CASSLEGQRTNYGYTF; DNA: TGTGCCAGCAGCTTGGAGGGACAGCGCACTAACTATGGCTACACCTTC
D: -; size: few; V: TRBV19; J: TRBJ1-4; CDR3: CASSTAGAWGKLFF; DNA: TGTGCCAGTAGTACAGCAGGGGCTTGGGGGAAACTGTTTTTT
D: -; size: -; V: TRBV2; J: TRBJ2-2; CDR3: CASRSGGYTGELFF; DNA: TGTGCCAGCCGCTCCGGGGGTTACACCGGGGAGCTGTTTTTT
D: -; size: once; V: TRBV28; J: TRBJ2-7; CDR3: CASSLLGRDRTYEQYF; DNA: TGTGCCAGCAGCCTCTTGGGGCGGGACCGGACCTACGAGCAGTACTTC
D: -; size: -; V: TRBV7-9; J: TRBJ1-1; CDR3: CASSLLGGNTEAFF; DNA: TGTGCCAGCAGCCTACTGGGGGGGAACACTGAAGCTTTCTTT
D: -; size: -; V: TRBV29-1; J: TRBJ2-3; CDR3: CSVFGIEPLNTQYF; DNA: TGCAGCGTTTTCGGGATAGAGCCTCTTAATACGCAGTATTTT
D: -; size: -; V: TRBV28; J: TRBJ2-1; CDR3: CASSPDMGSYNEQFF; DNA: TGTGCCAGCAGTCCGGACATGGGCTCCTACAATGAGCAGTTCTTC
D: TRBD2; size: -; V: TRBV5-4; J: TRBJ2-7; CDR3: CASSFPWRGGSYEQYF; DNA: TGTGCCAGCAGCTTCCCTTGGCGGGGGGGCTCCTACGAGCAGTACTTC
D: TRBD2; size: -; V: TRBV5-5; J: TRBJ2-5; CDR3: CASSPQVAGGETQYF; DNA: TGTGCCAGCAGCCCCCAGGTCGCGGGGGGGGAGACCCAGTACTTC
D: -; size: few; V: TRBV14; J: TRBJ2-7; CDR3: CASSLPGLSYEQYF; DNA: TGTGCCAGCAGCCTTCCTGGACTTTCCTACGAGCAGTACTTC
D: TRBD1; size: -; V: TRBV19; J: TRBJ2-5; CDR3: CASSITGGNRETQYF; DNA: TGTGCCAGTAGTATTACAGGGGGCAATCGAGAGACCCAGTACTTC
D: TRBD1; size: -; V: TRBV7-9; J: TRBJ1-5; CDR3: CASSQGANQPQHF; DNA: TGTGCCAGCAGCCAGGGGGCTAATCAGCCCCAGCATTTT
D: -; size: -; V: TRBV5-5; J: TRBJ2-2; CDR3: CASSPNLVRTGELFF; DNA: TGTGCCAGCAGCCCGAATCTAGTACGAACCGGGGAGCTGTTTTTT
D: -; size: -; V: TRBV10-2; J: TRBJ1-1; CDR3: CASRADRNTEAFF; DNA: TGCGCCAGCAGAGCGGACAGGAACACTGAAGCTTTCTTT
D: -; size: -; V: TRBV12-5; J: TRBJ2-5; CDR3: CASGSGTAAETQYF; DNA: TGTGCTAGTGGTTCTGGGACTGCTGCGGAGACCCAGTACTTC
D: -; size: -; V: TRBV28; J: TRBJ2-7; CDR3: CASSSWGAGSYEQYF; DNA: TGTGCCAGCAGTTCTTGGGGCGCCGGCTCCTACGAGCAGTACTTC
D: -; size: -; V: TRBV2; J: TRBJ2-4; CDR3: CASSERLNPGNIQYF; DNA: TGTGCCAGCAGTGAAAGGTTAAACCCGGGAAACATTCAGTACTTC
D: TRBD1; size: -; V: TRBV5-1; J: TRBJ1-6; CDR3: CASSQQGTSNSPLHF; DNA: TGCGCCAGCAGCCAACAGGGGACTAGTAATTCACCCCTCCACTTT
D: TRBD1; size: -; V: TRBV5-1; J: TRBJ2-3; CDR3: CASSFLTGGTDTQYF; DNA: TGCGCCAGCAGTTTTCTGACAGGGGGCACAGATACGCAGTATTTT
D: TRBD2; size: -; V: TRBV19; J: TRBJ2-5; CDR3: CASSGLAGALGETQYF; DNA: TGTGCCAGTAGTGGACTAGCGGGGGCGCTAGGCGAGACCCAGTACTTC
D: -; size: -; V: TRBV15; J: TRBJ1-3; CDR3: CATSRRGNSGNTIYF; DNA: TGTGCCACCAGCAGGCGCGGGAACTCTGGAAACACCATATATTTT
D: TRBD1; size: -; V: TRBV6-1; J: TRBJ1-2; CDR3: CASSPGDRPPYGYTF; DNA: TGTGCCAGCAGCCCCGGGGACAGACCTCCATATGGCTACACCTTC
D: TRBD2; size: -; V: TRBV2; J: TRBJ2-5; CDR3: CASSEGLAGGEETQYF; DNA: TGTGCCAGCAGTGAAGGGTTGGCGGGGGGCGAAGAGACCCAGTACTTC
D: TRBD1; size: -; V: TRBV10-2; J: TRBJ2-4; CDR3: CASSESTGAVSKNIQYF; DNA: TGCGCCAGCAGTGAGTCGACAGGGGCGGTGTCCAAAAACATTCAGTACTTC
D: -; size: -; V: TRBV6-5; J: TRBJ2-7; CDR3: CASSYLWGHEQYF; DNA: TGTGCCAGCAGTTACTTGTGGGGCCACGAGCAGTACTTC
D: -; size: -; V: TRBV19; J: TRBJ1-4; CDR3: CASSRPPENEKLFF; DNA: TGTGCCAGTAGTCGTCCCCCGGAGAACGAAAAACTGTTTTTT
D: -; size: -; V: TRBV28; J: TRBJ2-5; CDR3: CASGVDTLETQYF; DNA: TGTGCCAGCGGAGTGGACACCCTAGAGACCCAGTACTTC
D: TRBD1; size: -; V: TRBV18; J: TRBJ1-2; CDR3: CASSPIPGQGAYGYTF; DNA: TGTGCCAGCTCACCTATACCGGGACAGGGGGCCTATGGCTACACCTTC
D: -; size: -; V: TRBV5-1; J: TRBJ2-1; CDR3: CASSSDTSSYNEQFF; DNA: TGCGCCAGCAGCTCAGACACGAGCTCCTACAATGAGCAGTTCTTC
D: TRBD1; size: -; V: TRBV7-2; J: TRBJ2-7; CDR3: CASSWGTGSYEQYF; DNA: TGTGCCAGCAGCTGGGGGACAGGTAGCTACGAGCAGTACTTC
D: -; size: -; V: TRBV5-1; J: TRBJ2-7; CDR3: CASSLAVSSYEQYF; DNA: TGCGCCAGCAGCTTGGCGGTGAGCTCCTACGAGCAGTACTTC
D: TRBD2; size: -; V: TRBV28; J: TRBJ2-7; CDR3: CASSGGRQLSYEQYF; DNA: TGTGCCAGCAGCGGCGGGAGGCAGTTGAGTTACGAGCAGTACTTC
D: -; size: -; V: TRBV30; J: TRBJ1-2; CDR3: CAWTDGGYGYTF; DNA: TGTGCCTGGACCGACGGGGGTTATGGCTACACCTTC
D: -; size: -; V: TRBV6-6; J: TRBJ1-2; CDR3: CASSPGLTARFYGYTF; DNA: TGTGCCAGCAGTCCGGGACTCACAGCAAGATTCTATGGCTACACCTTC
D: -; size: -; V: TRBV27; J: TRBJ1-3; CDR3: CASSSLEGPGNTIYF; DNA: TGTGCCAGCAGTTCCTTGGAGGGGCCTGGAAACACCATATATTTT
D: -; size: -; V: TRBV2; J: TRBJ1-2; CDR3: CASAHGVGVYGYTF; DNA: TGTGCCAGCGCTCACGGGGTTGGAGTCTATGGCTACACCTTC